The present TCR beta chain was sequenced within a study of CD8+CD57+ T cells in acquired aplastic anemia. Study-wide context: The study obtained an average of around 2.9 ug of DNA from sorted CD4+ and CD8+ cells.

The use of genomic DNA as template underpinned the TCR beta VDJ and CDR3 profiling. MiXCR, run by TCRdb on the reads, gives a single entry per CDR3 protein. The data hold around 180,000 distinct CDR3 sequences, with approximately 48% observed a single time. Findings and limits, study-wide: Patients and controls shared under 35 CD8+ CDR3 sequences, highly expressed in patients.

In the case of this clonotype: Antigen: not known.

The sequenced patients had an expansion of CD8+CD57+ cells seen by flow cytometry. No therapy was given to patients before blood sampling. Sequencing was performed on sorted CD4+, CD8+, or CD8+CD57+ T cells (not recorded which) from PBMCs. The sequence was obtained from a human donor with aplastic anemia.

In DNA form, the CDR3 reads TGTGCCACCAGCAGAGATCCTTCCCAGGTAGTCGACGAGCAGTACTTC. It specifies CATSRDPSQVVDEQYF. The chain has TRBV15 and TRBJ2-7; D ambiguous. Trimming removed 0 bases from V and 5 bases from J, with 17 bases in between. This CDR3 has 16 amino acids. The V gene's germline CDR1 is LNHNV and CDR2 YYDKDF (reference sequence).